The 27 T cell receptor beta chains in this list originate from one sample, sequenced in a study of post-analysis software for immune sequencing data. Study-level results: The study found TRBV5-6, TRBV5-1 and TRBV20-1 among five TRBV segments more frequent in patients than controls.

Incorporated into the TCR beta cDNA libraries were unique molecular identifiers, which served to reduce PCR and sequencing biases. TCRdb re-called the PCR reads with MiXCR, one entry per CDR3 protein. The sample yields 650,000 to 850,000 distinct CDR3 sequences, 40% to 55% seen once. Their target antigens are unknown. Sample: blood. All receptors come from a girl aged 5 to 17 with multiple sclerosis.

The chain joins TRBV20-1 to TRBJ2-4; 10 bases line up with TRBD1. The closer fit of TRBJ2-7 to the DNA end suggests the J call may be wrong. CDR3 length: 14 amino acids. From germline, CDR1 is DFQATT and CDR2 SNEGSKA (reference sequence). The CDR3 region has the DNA TGCAGTGCTGCGGACCGGGACAGGGGTCACGAGCAGTACTTC. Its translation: CSAADRDRGHEQYF.

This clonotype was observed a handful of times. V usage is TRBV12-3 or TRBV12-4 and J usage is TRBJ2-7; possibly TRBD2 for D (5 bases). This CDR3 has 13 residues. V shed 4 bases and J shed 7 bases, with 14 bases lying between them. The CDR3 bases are TGTGCCAGCAGTTCGGACGGGAAGGATGAGCAGTACTTC. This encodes CASSSDGKDEQYF.

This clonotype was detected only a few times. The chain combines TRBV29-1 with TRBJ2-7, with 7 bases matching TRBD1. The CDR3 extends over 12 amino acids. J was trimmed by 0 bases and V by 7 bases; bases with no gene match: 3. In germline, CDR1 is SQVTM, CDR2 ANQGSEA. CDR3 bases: TGCAGCGCCGGACAGGTCTCCTACGAGCAGTACTTC. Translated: CSAGQVSYEQYF.

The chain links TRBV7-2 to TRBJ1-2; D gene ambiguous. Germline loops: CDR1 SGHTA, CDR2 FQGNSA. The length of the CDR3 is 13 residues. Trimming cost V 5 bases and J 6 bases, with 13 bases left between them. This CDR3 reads CASSLVHLDGYTF. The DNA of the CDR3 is TGTGCCAGCAGCCTCGTACATTTGGATGGCTACACCTTC.

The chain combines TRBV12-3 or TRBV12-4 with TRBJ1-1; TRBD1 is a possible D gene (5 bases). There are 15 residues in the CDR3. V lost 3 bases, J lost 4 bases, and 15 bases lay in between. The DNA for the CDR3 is TGTGCCAGCAGTTTCTGGGGGGTCAGCGGCACTGAAGCTTTCTTT. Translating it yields CASSFWGVSGTEAFF.

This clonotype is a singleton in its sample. The CDR3 DNA is TGCAGTGCTAGGGTAACCGGGACAGGGGATTTCAATGAGCAGTTCTTC. Amino acid sequence: CSARVTGTGDFNEQFF. V is TRBV20-1 and J is TRBJ2-1, with 10 positions matching TRBD1. The CDR3 is made up of 16 amino acids. The germline gives CDR1 DFQATT, CDR2 SNEGSKA (reference sequence). After removal of 3 bases from V and 6 bases from J, the junction contained 11 bases not matched to a gene.

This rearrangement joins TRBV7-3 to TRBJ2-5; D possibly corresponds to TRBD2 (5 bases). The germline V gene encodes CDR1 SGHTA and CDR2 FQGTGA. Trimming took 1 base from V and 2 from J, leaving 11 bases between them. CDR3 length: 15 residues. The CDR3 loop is CASSLRGPPQETQYF. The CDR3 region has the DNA TGTGCCAGCAGCTTAAGAGGGCCCCCACAAGAGACCCAGTACTTC.

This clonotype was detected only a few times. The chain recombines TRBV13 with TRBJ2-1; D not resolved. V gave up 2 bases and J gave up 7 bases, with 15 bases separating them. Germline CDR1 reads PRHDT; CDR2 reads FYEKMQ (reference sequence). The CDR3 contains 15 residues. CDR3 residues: CASSLRAPTANEQFF. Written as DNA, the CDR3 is TGTGCCAGCAGCTTAAGGGCTCCTACGGCAAATGAGCAGTTCTTC.

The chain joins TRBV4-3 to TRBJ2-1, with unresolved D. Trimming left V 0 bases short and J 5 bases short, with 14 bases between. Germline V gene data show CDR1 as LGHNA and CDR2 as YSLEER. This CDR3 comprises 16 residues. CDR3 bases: TGCGCCAGCAGCCAAGATCGTTGGAGACGAAACAATGAGCAGTTCTTC. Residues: CASSQDRWRRNNEQFF.

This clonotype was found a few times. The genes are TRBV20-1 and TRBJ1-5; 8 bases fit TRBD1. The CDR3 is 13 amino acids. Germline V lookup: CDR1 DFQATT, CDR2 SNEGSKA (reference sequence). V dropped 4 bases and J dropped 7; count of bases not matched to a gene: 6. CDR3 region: CSATTGVGQPQHF. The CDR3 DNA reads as TGCAGTGCTACGACAGGGGTGGGGCAGCCCCAGCATTTT.

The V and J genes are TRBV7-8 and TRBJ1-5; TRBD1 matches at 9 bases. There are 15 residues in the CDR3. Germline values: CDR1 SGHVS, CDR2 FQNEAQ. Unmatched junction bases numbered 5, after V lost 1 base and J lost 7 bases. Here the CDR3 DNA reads TGTGCCAGCAGCTTAGAGGGACAGGGCACACAGCCCCAGCATTTT. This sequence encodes CASSLEGQGTQPQHF.

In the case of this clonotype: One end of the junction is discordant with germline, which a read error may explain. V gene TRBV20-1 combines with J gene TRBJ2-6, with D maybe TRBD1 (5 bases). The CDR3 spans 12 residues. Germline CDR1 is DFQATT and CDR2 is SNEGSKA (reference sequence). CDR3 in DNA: TGCAGTGCTAGATCTGGGGCCAACGTCCGGACTTTC. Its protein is CSARSGANVRTF.

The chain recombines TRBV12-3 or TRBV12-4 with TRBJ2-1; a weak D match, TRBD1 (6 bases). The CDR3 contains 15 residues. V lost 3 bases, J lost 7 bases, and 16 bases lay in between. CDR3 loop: CASSLGTTFGNEQFF. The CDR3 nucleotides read TGTGCCAGCAGTTTGGGGACAACTTTTGGGAATGAGCAGTTCTTC.

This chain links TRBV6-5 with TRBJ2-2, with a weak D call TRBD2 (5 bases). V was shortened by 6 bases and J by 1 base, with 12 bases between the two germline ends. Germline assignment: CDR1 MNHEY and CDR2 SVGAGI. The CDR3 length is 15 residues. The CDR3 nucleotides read TGTGCCAGCAGCCCCCGGGAAGGGAACACCGGGGAGCTGTTTTTT. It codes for CASSPREGNTGELFF.

The CDR3 region has the DNA TGCAGTGCTAGTTTGGGTTTTGGGTCTAGCGGGAGGAACTACAATGAGCAGTACTTC. It encodes CSASLGFGSSGRNYNEQYF. V gene TRBV20-1 combines with J gene TRBJ2-1; 11 bases match TRBD2. The tail of the sequence fits TRBJ2-7 better, so the J call may be wrong. The length of the CDR3 is 19 residues. Germline V gene data show CDR1 as DFQATT and CDR2 as SNEGSKA (reference sequence).

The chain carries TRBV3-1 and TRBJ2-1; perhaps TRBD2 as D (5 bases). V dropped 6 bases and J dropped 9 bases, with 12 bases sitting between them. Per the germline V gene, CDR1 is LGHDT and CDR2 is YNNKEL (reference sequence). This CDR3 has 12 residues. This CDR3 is CASSSVRGEQFF. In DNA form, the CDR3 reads TGTGCCAGCAGTAGCGTCCGCGGTGAGCAGTTCTTC.

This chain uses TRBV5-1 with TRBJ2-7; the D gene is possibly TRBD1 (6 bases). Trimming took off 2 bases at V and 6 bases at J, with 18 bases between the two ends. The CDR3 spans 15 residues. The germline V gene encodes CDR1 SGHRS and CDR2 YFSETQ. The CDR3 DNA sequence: TGCGCCAGCAGCTTTCCTAGTGGACAGTCAAGCGAGCAGTACTTC. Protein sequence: CASSFPSGQSSEQYF.

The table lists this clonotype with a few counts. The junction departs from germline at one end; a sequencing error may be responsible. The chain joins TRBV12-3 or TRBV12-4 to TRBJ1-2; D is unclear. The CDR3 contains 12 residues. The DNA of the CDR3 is TGTGCCAGCAGTTCCGCCCCATATGACTACACCTTC. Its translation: CASSSAPYDYTF.

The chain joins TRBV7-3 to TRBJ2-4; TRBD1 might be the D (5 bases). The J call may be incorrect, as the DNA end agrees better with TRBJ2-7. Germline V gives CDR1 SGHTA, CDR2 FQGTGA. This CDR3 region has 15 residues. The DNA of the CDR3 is TGTGCCAGCAGTTATACAGGTCTATCGACCTACGAGCAGTACTTC. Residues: CASSYTGLSTYEQYF.

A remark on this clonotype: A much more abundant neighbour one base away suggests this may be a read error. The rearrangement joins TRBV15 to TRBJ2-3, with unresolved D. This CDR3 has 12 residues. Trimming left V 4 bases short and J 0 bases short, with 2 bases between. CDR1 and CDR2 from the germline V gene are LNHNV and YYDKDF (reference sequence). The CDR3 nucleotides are TGTGCCACCAGCACTAGCACAGATACGCAGTATTTT. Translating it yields CATSTSTDTQYF.

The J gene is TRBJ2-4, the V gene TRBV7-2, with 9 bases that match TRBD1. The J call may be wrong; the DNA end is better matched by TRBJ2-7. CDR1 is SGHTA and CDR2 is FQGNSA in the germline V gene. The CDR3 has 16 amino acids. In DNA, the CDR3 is TGTGCCAGCAGCCCCTACCTCGACAGGGGGTGGAACGAGCAGTACTTC. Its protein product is CASSPYLDRGWNEQYF.

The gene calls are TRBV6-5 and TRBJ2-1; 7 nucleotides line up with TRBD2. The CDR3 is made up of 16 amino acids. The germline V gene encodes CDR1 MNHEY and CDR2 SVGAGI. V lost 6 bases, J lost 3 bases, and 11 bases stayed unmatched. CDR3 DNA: TGTGCCAGCAGCCTTACGGGAGGAGCTAGCTACAATGAGCAGTTCTTC. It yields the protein CASSLTGGASYNEQFF.

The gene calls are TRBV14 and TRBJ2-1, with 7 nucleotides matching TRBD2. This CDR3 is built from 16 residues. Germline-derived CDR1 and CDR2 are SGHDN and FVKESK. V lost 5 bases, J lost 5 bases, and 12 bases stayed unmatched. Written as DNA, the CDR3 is TGTGCCAGCAGCGCGAAGCCCCAGCGGGGCGACAATGAGCAGTTCTTC. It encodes CASSAKPQRGDNEQFF.

In DNA, the CDR3 is TGTGCCAGCAGCCGGACCTCACAGGGGGCGGGCGGCTACACCTTC. Translating it yields CASSRTSQGAGGYTF. The chain couples TRBV4-2 to TRBJ1-2; 9 nucleotides align to TRBD1. Germline CDR1 LGHNA, CDR2 YNFKEQ. V was clipped by 4 bases and J by 8 bases; unmatched bases: 11. The CDR3 consists of 15 residues.

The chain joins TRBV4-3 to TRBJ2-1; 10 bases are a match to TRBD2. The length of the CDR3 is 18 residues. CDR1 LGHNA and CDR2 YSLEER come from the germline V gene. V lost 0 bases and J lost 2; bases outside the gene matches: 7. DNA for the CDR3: TGCGCCAGCAGCCAAGACCCCCTAGCGGGAGACCCCTACAATGAGCAGTTCTTC. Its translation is CASSQDPLAGDPYNEQFF.

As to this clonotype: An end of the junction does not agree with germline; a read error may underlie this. The CDR3 DNA is TGTGCCAGCGGCTTAGTCGGGGACATCGGAAACACCATATATTTT. As protein: CASGLVGDIGNTIYF. The J gene is TRBJ1-3, the V gene TRBV11-3; a weak D match, TRBD1 (6 bases). The CDR3 has 15 residues. Looked up from germline, CDR1 is SGHNT and CDR2 is YENEEA.

CDR3 nucleotide sequence: TGTGCCAGCAGCTTAGTCCCGGGAGGGCCGTCAGATACGCAGTATTTT. This translates into CASSLVPGGPSDTQYF. The chain carries TRBV7-8 and TRBJ2-3; 8 nucleotides agree with TRBD2. CDR3 length: 16 residues. CDR1 and CDR2 (germline): SGHVS, FQNEAQ. The trim removed 1 base at V and 4 bases at J, leaving 7 bases unmatched. The whole variable domain, filled in from reference TRBV7-8 and TRBJ2-3, reads GAGVSQSPRYKVAKRGQDVALRCDPISGHVSLFWYQQALGQGPEFLTYFQNEAQLDKSGLPSDRFFAERPEGSVSTLKIQRTQQEDSAVYLCASSLVPGGPSDTQYFGPGTRLTVL.